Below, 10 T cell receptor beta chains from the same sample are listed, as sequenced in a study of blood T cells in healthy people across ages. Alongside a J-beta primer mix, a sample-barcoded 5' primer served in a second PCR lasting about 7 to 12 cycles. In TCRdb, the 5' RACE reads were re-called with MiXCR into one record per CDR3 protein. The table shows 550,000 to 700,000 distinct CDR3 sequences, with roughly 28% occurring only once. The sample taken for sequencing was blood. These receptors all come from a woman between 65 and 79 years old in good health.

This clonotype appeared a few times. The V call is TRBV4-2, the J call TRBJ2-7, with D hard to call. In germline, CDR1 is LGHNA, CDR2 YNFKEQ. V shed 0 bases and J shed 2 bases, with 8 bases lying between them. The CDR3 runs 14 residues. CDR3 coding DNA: TGTGCCAGCAGCCAAGATTCATTGACCTACGAGCAGTACTTC. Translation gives CASSQDSLTYEQYF.

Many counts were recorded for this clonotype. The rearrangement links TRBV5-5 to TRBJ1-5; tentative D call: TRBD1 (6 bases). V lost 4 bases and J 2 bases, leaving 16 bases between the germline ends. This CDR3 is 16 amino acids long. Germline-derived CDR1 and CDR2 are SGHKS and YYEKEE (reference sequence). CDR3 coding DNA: TGTGCCAGCAGCCCCCAGGGGCAAACAGGCAATCAGCCCCAGCATTTT. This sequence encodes CASSPQGQTGNQPQHF.

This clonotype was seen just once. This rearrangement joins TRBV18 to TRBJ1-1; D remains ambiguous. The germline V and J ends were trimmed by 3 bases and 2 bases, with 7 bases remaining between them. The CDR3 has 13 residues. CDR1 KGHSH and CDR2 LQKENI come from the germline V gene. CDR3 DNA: TGTGCCAGCTCACCTCCGATCAACACTGAAGCTTTCTTT. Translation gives CASSPPINTEAFF.

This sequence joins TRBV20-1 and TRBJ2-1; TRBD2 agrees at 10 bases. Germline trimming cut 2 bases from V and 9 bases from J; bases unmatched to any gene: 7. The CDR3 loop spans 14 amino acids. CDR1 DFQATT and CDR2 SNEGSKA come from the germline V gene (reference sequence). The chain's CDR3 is CSARSSGGASEQFF. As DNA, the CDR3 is TGCAGTGCTAGATCCAGCGGGGGGGCCAGTGAGCAGTTCTTC.

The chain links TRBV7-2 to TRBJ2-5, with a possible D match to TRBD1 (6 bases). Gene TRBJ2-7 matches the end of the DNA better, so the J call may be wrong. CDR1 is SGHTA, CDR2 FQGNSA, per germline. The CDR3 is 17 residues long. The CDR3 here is CASSLAVQGFSSYEQYF. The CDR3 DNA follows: TGTGCCAGCAGCTTAGCGGTACAGGGTTTCAGCTCCTACGAGCAGTACTTC.

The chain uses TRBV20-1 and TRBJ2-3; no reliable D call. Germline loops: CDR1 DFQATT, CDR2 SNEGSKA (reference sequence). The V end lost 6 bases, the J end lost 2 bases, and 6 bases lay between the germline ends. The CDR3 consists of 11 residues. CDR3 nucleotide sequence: TGCAGTGCCACCTTCACAGATACGCAGTATTTT. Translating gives CSATFTDTQYF.

CDR3 coding DNA: TGCAGTGCTAGAGATCATGGGGGGGTAGGCTACGAGCAGTACTTC. This codes for CSARDHGGVGYEQYF. This chain joins TRBV20-1 and TRBJ2-7, with 7 bases aligning to TRBD2. Germline lookup yields CDR1 DFQATT and CDR2 SNEGSKA (reference sequence). The CDR3 spans 15 residues. With 0 bases clipped from V and 3 bases from J, the junction kept 8 bases outside the gene matches.

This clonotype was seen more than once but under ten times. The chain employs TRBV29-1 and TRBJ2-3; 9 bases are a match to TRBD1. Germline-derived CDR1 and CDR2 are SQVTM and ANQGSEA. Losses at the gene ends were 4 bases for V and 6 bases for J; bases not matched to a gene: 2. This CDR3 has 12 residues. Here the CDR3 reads CSVGDRDDTQYF. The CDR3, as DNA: TGCAGCGTTGGGGACAGGGATGATACGCAGTATTTT.

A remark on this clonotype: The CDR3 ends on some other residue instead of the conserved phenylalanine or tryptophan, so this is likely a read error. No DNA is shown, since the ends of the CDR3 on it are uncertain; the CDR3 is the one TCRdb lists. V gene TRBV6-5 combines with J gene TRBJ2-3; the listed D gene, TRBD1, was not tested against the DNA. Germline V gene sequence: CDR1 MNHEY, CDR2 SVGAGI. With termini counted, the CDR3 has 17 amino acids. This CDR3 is CASSSPLGIVSTDTQSL.

The CDR3 region has the DNA TGTGCCAGCAGTTTAGGCAGGCCCCAAGGCTACACCTTC. The encoded protein is CASSLGRPQGYTF. The chain joins TRBV12-3 or TRBV12-4 to TRBJ1-2; D not resolved. The V gene lost 1 base and the J gene lost 8 bases, with 11 bases spanning the gap. CDR3 length equals 13 residues.